These 15 T cell receptor beta chains share one sample of origin, sequenced in a study of T cells in localized non-small cell lung cancer. TCRdb's table, derived via immunoSEQ multiplex PCR, lists solely in-frame clones and lacks some. This table has roughly 29,000 clones, approximately 83% appearing once. Sequencing used peripheral blood mononuclear cells, obtained before any cancer treatment. The source is a man aged 40 to 75 with stage III lung adenocarcinoma.

The genes are TRBV5-1 and TRBJ2-2, with D uncertain. CDR3 length: 13 amino acids. Germline CDR1 is SGHRS and CDR2 is YFSETQ. Trimming cost V 0 bases and J 6 bases, with 6 bases left between them. CDR3 nucleotide sequence: TGCGCCAGCAGCTTGGATTGGGCCGGGGAGCTGTTTTTT. It specifies CASSLDWAGELFF.

This chain uses TRBV2 with TRBJ2-2; D call uncertain. V was trimmed by 6 bases and J by 6 bases, leaving 14 bases between them. The CDR3 consists of 14 residues. Germline V gives CDR1 SNHLY, CDR2 FYNNEI. The CDR3 DNA follows: TGTGCCAGCAGGGACGACTCGAGGTCCGGGGAGCTGTTTTTT. Translating gives CASRDDSRSGELFF.

V usage is TRBV28 and J usage is TRBJ2-3; D is perhaps TRBD1 (6 bases). CDR1 and CDR2 from the germline V gene are MDHEN and SYDVKM. Trimming stripped 5 bases from V and 2 bases from J, with 14 bases between. The CDR3 extends over 15 amino acids. The CDR3 spells CASSPETGYTDTQYF. The DNA for the CDR3 is TGTGCCAGCAGTCCGGAGACAGGATACACAGATACGCAGTATTTT.

The V and J genes are TRBV28 and TRBJ1-2, with no clear D. With 0 bases removed from V and 4 bases from J, the gap between germline ends came to 18 bases. This CDR3 has 17 amino acids. In germline, CDR1 is MDHEN, CDR2 SYDVKM. The CDR3 sequence is CASSLWSGSQSTYGYTF. DNA for the CDR3: TGTGCCAGCAGTTTATGGTCCGGGAGCCAAAGCACCTATGGCTACACCTTC.

The chain recombines TRBV5-4 with TRBJ1-2, with D maybe TRBD1 (6 bases). V dropped 3 bases and J dropped 5 bases, with 11 bases sitting between them. The CDR3 contains 13 residues. The germline V gene encodes CDR1 SGHNT and CDR2 YYREEE (reference sequence). The CDR3 region is CASSSGTRYGYTF. Here the CDR3 DNA reads TGTGCCAGCAGCTCCGGGACACGATATGGCTACACCTTC.

The gene calls are TRBV29-1 and TRBJ2-5; 10 positions match TRBD1. Per the germline V gene, CDR1 is SQVTM and CDR2 is ANQGSEA. The CDR3 contains 14 residues. J gave up 5 bases and V 5 bases, and 8 bases lay outside the gene matches. CDR3 sequence (DNA): TGCAGCGTTTCCTCGACAGGGGGCCACGAGACCCAGTACTTC. Translation: CSVSSTGGHETQYF.

This sequence joins TRBV5-4 and TRBJ2-1; 11 positions agree with TRBD2. V trimming: 4 bases; J trimming: 4 bases; junction bases outside the gene matches: 4. CDR3 length: 15 residues. The germline gives CDR1 SGHNT, CDR2 YYREEE (reference sequence). This CDR3 reads CASSVGLADYNEQFF. CDR3 bases: TGTGCCAGCAGCGTGGGACTAGCGGATTACAATGAGCAGTTCTTC.

This chain uses TRBV2 with TRBJ1-5; TRBD1 might be the D (5 bases). The germline CDR1 and CDR2 sequences are SNHLY and FYNNEI. Trimming removed 3 bases from V and 9 bases from J, with 15 bases in between. The CDR3 is 14 amino acids. The CDR3 DNA follows: TGTGCCAGCAGTGATGGGGAGGGACGTGGGCCCCAGCATTTT. Its translation: CASSDGEGRGPQHF. The full variable domain, in which reference TRBV2 and TRBJ1-5 provide the parts outside the CDR3, is EPEVTQTPSHQVTQMGQEVILRCVPISNHLYFYWYRQILGQKVEFLVSFYNNEISEKSEIFDDQFSVERPDGSNFTLKIRSTKLEDSAMYFCASSDGEGRGPQHFGDGTRLSIL.

V is TRBV6-1 and J is TRBJ1-5, with D possibly TRBD1 on 6 matching bases. V shed 4 bases and J shed 2 bases, with 21 bases lying between them. This CDR3 has 18 residues. Per germline, CDR1 MNHNS and CDR2 SASEGT. The CDR3 sequence: CASSGMGAGARGNQPQHF. The CDR3 nucleotides read TGTGCCAGCAGTGGGATGGGGGCCGGAGCGAGGGGCAATCAGCCCCAGCATTTT.

Worth noting for this clone: The same CDR3 arises from other DNA sequences in this sample as well. The V call is TRBV30, the J call TRBJ1-5; no clear D gene. There are 14 residues in the CDR3. Germline V gives CDR1 GTSNPN, CDR2 SVGIG (reference sequence). The V end lost 2 bases, the J end lost 1 base, and 9 bases lay between the germline ends. CDR3 sequence: CAWSNLNSNQPQHF. The CDR3 DNA reads as TGTGCCTGGAGTAACTTGAACAGCAATCAGCCCCAGCATTTT. Looking up the rest from reference TRBV30 and TRBJ1-5 gives the full variable domain: SQTIHQWPATLVQPVGSPLSLECTVEGTSNPNLYWYRQAAGRGLQLLFYSVGIGQISSEVPQNLSASRPQDRQFILSSKKLLLSDSGFYLCAWSNLNSNQPQHFGDGTRLSIL.

The chain carries TRBV19 and TRBJ1-5, with 7 bases aligning to TRBD1. The CDR3 runs 17 residues. Germline CDR1 and CDR2: LNHDA and SQIVND (reference sequence). The junction had 7 bases not matched to a gene; V was cut back by 2 bases and J by 0 bases. This chain's CDR3 is CASSITQGGVSNQPQHF. As DNA, the CDR3 is TGTGCCAGTAGTATAACCCAGGGGGGGGTTAGCAATCAGCCCCAGCATTTT.

This clone was seen a single time. The genes are TRBV11-2 and TRBJ2-1; D is ambiguous. From germline, CDR1 is SGHAT and CDR2 FQNNGV. This CDR3 comprises 17 residues. V was clipped by 1 base and J by 0 bases, with 13 bases between them. CDR3 sequence: CASSLVHLLGSYNEQFF. DNA for the CDR3: TGTGCCAGCAGCTTAGTACACCTCCTCGGCTCCTACAATGAGCAGTTCTTC. Drawing the rest from reference TRBV11-2 and TRBJ2-1, the complete variable domain is EAGVAQSPRYKIIEKRQSVAFWCNPISGHATLYWYQQILGQGPKLLIQFQNNGVVDDSQLPKDRFSAERLKGVDSTLKIQPAKLEDSAVYLCASSLVHLLGSYNEQFFGPGTRLTVL.

V and J are TRBV14 and TRBJ2-3; TRBD1 matches at 8 bases. Germline V gives CDR1 SGHDN, CDR2 FVKESK. The J segment lost 5 bases and the V segment lost 4 bases, leaving 8 bases of the junction unmatched. CDR3 length: 15 amino acids. The chain's CDR3 is CASSLRQGIGDTQYF. For the CDR3, the DNA is TGTGCCAGCAGCCTCCGACAGGGGATAGGAGATACGCAGTATTTT. Filled out from reference TRBV14 and TRBJ2-3, the complete variable domain reads EAGVTQFPSHSVIEKGQTVTLRCDPISGHDNLYWYRRVMGKEIKFLLHFVKESKQDESGMPNNRFLAERTGGTYSTLKVQPAELEDSGVYFCASSLRQGIGDTQYFGPGTRLTVL.

The J gene is TRBJ1-4, the V gene TRBV28; D call uncertain. This CDR3 region has 14 residues. Trimming removed 1 base at V and 6 bases at J, with 9 bases between. Per the germline V gene, CDR1 is MDHEN and CDR2 is SYDVKM. The CDR3 nucleotides read TGTGCCAGCAGTTTATCCGGATACGATGAAAAACTGTTTTTT. This translates into CASSLSGYDEKLFF.

V gene TRBV6-1 combines with J gene TRBJ1-1; no clear D. The CDR3 runs to 11 residues. Germline V CDR1 and CDR2: MNHNS, SASEGT. The V end was cut by 7 bases, the J end by 1 base, with 4 bases between. CDR3 amino acids: CASITNTEAFF. As DNA, the CDR3 is TGTGCCAGCATTACGAACACTGAAGCTTTCTTT.